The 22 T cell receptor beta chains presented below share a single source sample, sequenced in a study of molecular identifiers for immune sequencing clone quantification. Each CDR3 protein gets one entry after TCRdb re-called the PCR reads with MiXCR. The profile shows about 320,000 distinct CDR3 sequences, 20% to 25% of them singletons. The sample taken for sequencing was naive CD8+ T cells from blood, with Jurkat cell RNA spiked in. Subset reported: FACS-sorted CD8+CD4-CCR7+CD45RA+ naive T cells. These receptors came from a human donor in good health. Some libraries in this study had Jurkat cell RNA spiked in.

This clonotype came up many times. The CDR3: CASWDASSGNTIYF. CDR3 nucleotides: TGTGCCAGCTGGGACGCAAGCTCTGGAAACACCATATATTTT. The J gene is TRBJ1-3, the V gene TRBV6-5; weak D call: TRBD1 (5 bases). The CDR3 is 14 residues long. The V and J ends lost 8 bases and 0 bases respectively, with 11 bases between them. Per germline, CDR1 MNHEY and CDR2 SVGAGI.

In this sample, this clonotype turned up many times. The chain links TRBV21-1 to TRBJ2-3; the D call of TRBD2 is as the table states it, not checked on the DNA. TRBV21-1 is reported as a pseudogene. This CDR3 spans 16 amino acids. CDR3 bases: TGTGCCAGCAGCAAAGAGGCCGCTAGCGGGAGTGACACGCAGTATTTT. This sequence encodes CASSKEAASGSDTQYF.

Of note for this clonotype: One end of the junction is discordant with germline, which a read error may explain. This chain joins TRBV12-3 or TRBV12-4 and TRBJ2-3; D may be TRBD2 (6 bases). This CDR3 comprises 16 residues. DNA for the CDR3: TGTGCCAGTTCCCCGTCGTCGGAGGGGCCCTGGGGTACGCAGTGTTTT. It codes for CASSPSSEGPWGTQCF.

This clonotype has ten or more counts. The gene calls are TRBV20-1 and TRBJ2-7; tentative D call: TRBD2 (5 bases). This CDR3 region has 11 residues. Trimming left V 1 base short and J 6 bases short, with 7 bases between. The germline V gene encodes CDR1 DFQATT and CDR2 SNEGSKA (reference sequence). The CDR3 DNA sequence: TGCAGTGCTAGAGCGGGGTTCGAGCAGTACTTC. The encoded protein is CSARAGFEQYF.

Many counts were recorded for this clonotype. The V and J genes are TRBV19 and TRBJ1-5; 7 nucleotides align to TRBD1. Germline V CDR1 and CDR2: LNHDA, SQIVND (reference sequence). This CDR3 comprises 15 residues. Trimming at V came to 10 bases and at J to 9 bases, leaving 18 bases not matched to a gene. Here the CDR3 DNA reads TGTGCCACACCTTACGCGGGACAGTGCAGGTCGCCCCAGCATTTT. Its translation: CATPYAGQCRSPQHF. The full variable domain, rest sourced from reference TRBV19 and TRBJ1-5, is DGGITQSPKYLFRKEGQNVTLSCEQNLNHDAMYWYRQDPGQGLRLIYYSQIVNDFQKGDIAEGYSVSREKKESFPLTVTSAQKNPTAFYLCATPYAGQCRSPQHFGDGTRLSIL.

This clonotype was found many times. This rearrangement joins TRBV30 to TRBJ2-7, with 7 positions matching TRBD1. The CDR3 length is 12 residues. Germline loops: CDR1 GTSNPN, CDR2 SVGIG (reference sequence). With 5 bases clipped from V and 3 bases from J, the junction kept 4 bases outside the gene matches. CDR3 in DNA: TGTGCCTGGGCACCAGGGGGCTACGAGCAGTACTTC. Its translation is CAWAPGGYEQYF.

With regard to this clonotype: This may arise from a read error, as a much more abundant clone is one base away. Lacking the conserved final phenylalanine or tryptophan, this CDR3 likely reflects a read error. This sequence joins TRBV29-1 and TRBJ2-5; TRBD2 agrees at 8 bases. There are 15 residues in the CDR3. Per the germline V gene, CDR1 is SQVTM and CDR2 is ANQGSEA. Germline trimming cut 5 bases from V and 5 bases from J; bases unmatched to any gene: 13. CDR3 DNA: TGCAGCGTTAACGGACTAGCAAGATCGTCCGAGACCCAGTACCTC. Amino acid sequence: CSVNGLARSSETQYL.

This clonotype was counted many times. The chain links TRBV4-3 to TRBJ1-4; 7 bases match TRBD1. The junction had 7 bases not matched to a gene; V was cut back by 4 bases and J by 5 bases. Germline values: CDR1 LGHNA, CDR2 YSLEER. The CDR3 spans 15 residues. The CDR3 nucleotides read TGCGCCAGCAGCCGCCGGGACAGTCAGAATGAAAAACTGTTTTTT. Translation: CASSRRDSQNEKLFF.

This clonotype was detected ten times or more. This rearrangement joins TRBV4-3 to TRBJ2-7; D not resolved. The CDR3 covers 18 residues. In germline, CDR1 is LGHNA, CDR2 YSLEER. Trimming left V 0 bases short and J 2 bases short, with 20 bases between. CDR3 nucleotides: TGCGCCAGCAGCCAAGATTGGGCACGGGTTGGGTTAACCTACGAGCAGTACTTC. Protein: CASSQDWARVGLTYEQYF.

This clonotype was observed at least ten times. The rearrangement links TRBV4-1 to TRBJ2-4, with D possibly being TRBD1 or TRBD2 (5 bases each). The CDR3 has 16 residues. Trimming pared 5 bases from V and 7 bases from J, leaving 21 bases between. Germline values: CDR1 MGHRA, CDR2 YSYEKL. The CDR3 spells CASSSLAFGAQNIQYF. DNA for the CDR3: TGCGCCAGCAGCTCTTTGGCCTTCGGGGCGCAGAACATTCAGTACTTC.

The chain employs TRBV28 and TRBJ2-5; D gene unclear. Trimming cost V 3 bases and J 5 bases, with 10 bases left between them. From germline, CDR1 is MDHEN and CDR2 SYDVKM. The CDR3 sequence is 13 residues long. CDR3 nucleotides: TGTGCCAGCAGTTTCCCACAACAGGAGACCCAGTACTTC. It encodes CASSFPQQETQYF.

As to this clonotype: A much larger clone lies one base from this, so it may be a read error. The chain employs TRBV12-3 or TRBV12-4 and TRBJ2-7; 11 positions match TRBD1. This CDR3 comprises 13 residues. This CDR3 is CASSQTPGQGACF. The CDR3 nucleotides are TGTGCCAGCAGTCAAACCCCAGGACAGGGGGCATGCTTC.

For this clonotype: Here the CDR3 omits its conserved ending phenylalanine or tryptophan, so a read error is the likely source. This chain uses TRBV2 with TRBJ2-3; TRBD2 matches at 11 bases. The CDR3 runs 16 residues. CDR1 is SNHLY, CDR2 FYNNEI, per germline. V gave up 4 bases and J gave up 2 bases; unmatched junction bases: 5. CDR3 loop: CASSVLAGGVTDTQYL. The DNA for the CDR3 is TGTGCCAGCAGTGTTCTAGCGGGAGGCGTCACAGATACGCAGTATCTT.

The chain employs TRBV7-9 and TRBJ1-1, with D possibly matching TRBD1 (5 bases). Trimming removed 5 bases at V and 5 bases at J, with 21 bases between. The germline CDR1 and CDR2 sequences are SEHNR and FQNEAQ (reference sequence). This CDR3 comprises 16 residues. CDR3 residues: CASSPTLWGEATEAFF. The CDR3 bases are TGTGCCAGCAGCCCGACTTTATGGGGCGAAGCGACTGAAGCTTTCTTT.

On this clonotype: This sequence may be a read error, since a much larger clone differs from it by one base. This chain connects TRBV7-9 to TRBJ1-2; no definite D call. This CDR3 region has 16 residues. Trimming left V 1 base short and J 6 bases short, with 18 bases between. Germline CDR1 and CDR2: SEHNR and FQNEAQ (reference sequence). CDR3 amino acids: CASSLDTRAKSDGYTF. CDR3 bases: TGTGCCAGCAGCTTAGATACTCGCGCTAAGAGCGATGGCTACACCTTC.

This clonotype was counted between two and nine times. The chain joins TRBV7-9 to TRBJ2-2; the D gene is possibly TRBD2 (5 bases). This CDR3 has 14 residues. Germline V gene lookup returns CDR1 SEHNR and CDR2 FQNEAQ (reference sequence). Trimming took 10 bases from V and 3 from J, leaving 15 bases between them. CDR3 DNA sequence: TGTGCCATGCTGGACTCCGCGGACACCGGGGAGCTGTTTTTT. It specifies CAMLDSADTGELFF.

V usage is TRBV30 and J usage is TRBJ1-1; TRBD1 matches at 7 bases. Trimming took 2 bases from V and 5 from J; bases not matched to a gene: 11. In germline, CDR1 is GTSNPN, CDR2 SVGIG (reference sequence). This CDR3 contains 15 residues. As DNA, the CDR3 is TGTGCCTGGAGTTCGGGGGCAGGGGGAGATACTGAAGCTTTCTTT. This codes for CAWSSGAGGDTEAFF.

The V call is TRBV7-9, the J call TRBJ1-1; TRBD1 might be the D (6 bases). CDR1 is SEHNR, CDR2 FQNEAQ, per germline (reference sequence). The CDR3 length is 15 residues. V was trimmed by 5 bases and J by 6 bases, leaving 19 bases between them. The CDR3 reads CASSPSGGGLAEAFF. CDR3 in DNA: TGTGCCAGCAGCCCCTCGGGGGGGGGCCTAGCTGAAGCTTTCTTT. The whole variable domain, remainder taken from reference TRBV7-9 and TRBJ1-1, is DTGVSQNPRHKITKRGQNVTFRCDPISEHNRLYWYRQTLGQGPEFLTYFQNEAQLEKSRLLSDRFSAERPKGSFSTLEIQRTEQGDSAMYLCASSPSGGGLAEAFFGQGTRLTVV.

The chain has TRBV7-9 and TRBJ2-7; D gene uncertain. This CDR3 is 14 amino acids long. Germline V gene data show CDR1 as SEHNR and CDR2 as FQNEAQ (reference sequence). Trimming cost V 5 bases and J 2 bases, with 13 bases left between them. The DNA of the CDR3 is TGTGCCAGCAGCGACGCCTTACTTGCCTACGAGCAGTACTTC. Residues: CASSDALLAYEQYF.

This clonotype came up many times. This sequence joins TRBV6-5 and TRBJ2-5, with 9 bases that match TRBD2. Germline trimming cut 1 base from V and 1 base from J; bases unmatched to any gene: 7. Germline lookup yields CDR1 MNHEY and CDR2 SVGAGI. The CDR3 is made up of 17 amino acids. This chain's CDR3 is CASSYLTGGRAQETQYF. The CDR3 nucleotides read TGTGCCAGCAGTTACTTGACAGGCGGGAGGGCCCAAGAGACCCAGTACTTC.

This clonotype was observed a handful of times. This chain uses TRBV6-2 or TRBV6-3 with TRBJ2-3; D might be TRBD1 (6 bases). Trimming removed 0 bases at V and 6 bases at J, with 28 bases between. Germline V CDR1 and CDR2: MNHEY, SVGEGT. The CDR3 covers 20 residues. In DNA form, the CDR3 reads TGTGCCAGCAGTTACTCGATCGAACCCCGGGACACCTGGCGCAGCGATACGCAGTATTTT. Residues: CASSYSIEPRDTWRSDTQYF.

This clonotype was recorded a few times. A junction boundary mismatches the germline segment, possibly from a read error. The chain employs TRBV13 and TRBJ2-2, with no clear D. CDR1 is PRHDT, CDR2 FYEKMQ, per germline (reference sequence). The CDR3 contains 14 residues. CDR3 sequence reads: CASSPGWNAGELFF. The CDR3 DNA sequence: TGTGCCAGCAGCCCCGGGTGGAACGCCGGGGAGCTGTTTTTT. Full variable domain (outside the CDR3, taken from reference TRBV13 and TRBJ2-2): AAGVIQSPRHLIKEKRETATLKCYPIPRHDTVYWYQQGPGQDPQFLISFYEKMQSDKGSIPDRFSAQQFSDYHSELNMSSLELGDSALYFCASSPGWNAGELFFGEGSRLTVL.